The entry that follows covers one T cell receptor beta chain sequence. This record comes from a study of blood T cell repertoires in COVID-19. The assay was immunoSEQ multiplex PCR, and TCRdb's table has in-frame clones only and misses some. Among more than 200,000 clones listed, around 92% were seen once. The sample taken for sequencing was PBMCs or T cells enriched from blood (not recorded which). The receptor was derived from a woman aged 30 to 39 with acute COVID-19.

The CDR3 region has the DNA TGCGCCAGCAGCCGTCACACGTACGAGCAGTACTTC. The encoded protein is CASSRHTYEQYF. V gene TRBV4-1 combines with J gene TRBJ2-7; D is unresolved. Trimming took off 4 bases at V and 4 bases at J, with 8 bases between the two ends. Germline V gives CDR1 MGHRA, CDR2 YSYEKL. The CDR3 length is 12 residues.